The entry that follows covers one T cell receptor (beta chain) sequence. Only in-frame clones appear in the TCRdb table, and some are missing; sequencing was by immunoSEQ multiplex PCR. The table records about 95,000 clones, approximately 81% of them present only once. The sample originates from a study of blood T cell repertoires in COVID-19. Study-wide background: T cells, B-cell-depleted T cells, or PBMCs provided the cDNA or gDNA that served as material.

V lost 4 bases to trimming and J lost 2 bases, with 15 bases between them. CDR1 is SGHDN, CDR2 FVKESK, per germline. This CDR3 contains 15 residues. The J gene is TRBJ2-7, the V gene TRBV14; a weak D match, TRBD1 (6 bases). This clonotype was obtained from a man older than 75 with active or convalescent COVID-19. Sequenced sample: peripheral blood. The DNA for the CDR3 is TGTGCCAGCAGCCTCCGGGTGGGGGCCCCCTACGAGCAGTACTTC. Translation gives CASSLRVGAPYEQYF.